The entry that follows covers one T cell receptor beta chain sequence. TCRdb's table, derived via immunoSEQ multiplex PCR, lists solely in-frame clones and lacks some. Of some 370,000 clones listed, around 89% are singletons. The sample is drawn from a study of blood T cell repertoires in COVID-19. Looking at the study overall: From the United States, Italy and Spain came samples of acute and convalescent COVID-19. Nucleic acid was either cDNA or gDNA, and it came from T cells, B-cell-depleted T cells, or PBMCs.

V lost 9 bases, J lost 6 bases, and 5 bases stayed unmatched. The CDR3 has 14 residues. Per germline, CDR1 KGHDR and CDR2 SFDVKD. Sequenced sample: peripheral blood. The receptor's source is a man in his forties or fifties with acute or convalescent COVID-19. The chain links TRBV24-1 to TRBJ1-5; 12 nucleotides line up with TRBD1. The CDR3 region is CATRGQGAFQPQHF. CDR3 bases: TGTGCCACCCGGGGACAGGGGGCGTTTCAGCCCCAGCATTTT.